This entry lists 12 T cell receptor beta chains sequenced from one sample in a study of OX40 agonist ivuxolimab in advanced cancers. The library was prepared using the immunoSEQ multiplex PCR assay. TCRdb re-hosts the immuneACCESS table, in-frame sequences only. Its copies lack some clones; in the studies checked, an unresolved V gene accounts for under half of them, and the cause for the rest is not known. The sample includes 81,000 or so clones, with 91% observed a single time. Clones ranked in the top ten supply roughly 8.4% of the sample. Specimen: CD4+ or CD8+ T cells sorted from blood, collected in a trial of the OX40 agonist ivuxolimab. These TCRs come from an adult with an advanced solid tumor such as melanoma, head and neck, liver or kidney cancer.

The chain joins TRBV2 to TRBJ2-7, with D unclear. V shed 4 bases and J shed 6 bases, with 13 bases lying between them. Germline CDR1 and CDR2: SNHLY and FYNNEI. The CDR3 has 13 amino acids. The CDR3 loop is CASSANSFSEQYV. The CDR3 DNA sequence: TGTGCCAGCAGTGCTAACAGTTTTTCCGAGCAGTACGTC.

V is TRBV5-5 and J is TRBJ1-3; 9 positions match TRBD1. The CDR3 consists of 17 residues. Germline V gene sequence: CDR1 SGHKS, CDR2 YYEKEE (reference sequence). With V trimmed by 4 bases and J by 0 bases, 8 bases remained unmatched. The CDR3 protein is CASSLRQGGHSGNTIYF. CDR3 in DNA: TGTGCCAGCAGCCTCAGACAGGGGGGCCACTCTGGAAACACCATATATTTT.

The DNA for the CDR3 is TGTGCCAGCAGTTTCAGGCGGGGGATGTCCTACGAGCAGTACTTC. Translation: CASSFRRGMSYEQYF. The chain joins TRBV28 to TRBJ2-7; 7 nucleotides line up with TRBD2. V lost 3 bases, J lost 1 base, and 6 bases stayed unmatched. Germline CDR1 MDHEN, CDR2 SYDVKM. The CDR3 covers 15 residues.

The CDR3 loop is CASSLITGSNQPQHF. CDR3 bases: TGTGCCAGCAGCTTAATTACAGGAAGCAATCAGCCCCAGCATTTT. The chain recombines TRBV7-2 with TRBJ1-5, with a weak D call TRBD1 (5 bases). V was pared by 2 bases and J by 1 base, with 9 bases between. Looked up from germline, CDR1 is SGHTA and CDR2 is FQGNSA. This CDR3 has 15 amino acids.

The V gene is TRBV4-1, the J gene TRBJ1-1; D is unclear. Germline CDR1 and CDR2: MGHRA and YSYEKL. The CDR3 contains 13 residues. V gave up 0 bases and J gave up 5 bases, with 7 bases separating them. Here the CDR3 reads CASSQDRETEAFF. The CDR3 coding sequence is TGCGCCAGCAGCCAAGACAGAGAAACTGAAGCTTTCTTT.

J is TRBJ2-1 and V is TRBV11-3; 7 bases map to TRBD1. With 8 bases clipped from V and 6 bases from J, the junction kept 10 bases outside the gene matches. The CDR3 extends over 14 amino acids. The germline V gene encodes CDR1 SGHNT and CDR2 YENEEA. CDR3 loop: CASHQHKGANEQFF. CDR3 DNA sequence: TGTGCCAGCCACCAACATAAGGGGGCCAATGAGCAGTTCTTC.

The genes are TRBV30 and TRBJ2-1; D is possibly TRBD2 (6 bases). The germline V gene has CDR1 GTSNPN and CDR2 SVGIG (reference sequence). Deletions cut 0 bases from V and 9 bases from J, with 9 bases between. The CDR3 is 12 amino acids. The DNA of the CDR3 is TGTGCCTGGAGTGTACCTAGCGTTGAGCAGTTCTTC. This encodes CAWSVPSVEQFF. Complete variable domain (other parts from reference TRBV30 and TRBJ2-1): SQTIHQWPATLVQPVGSPLSLECTVEGTSNPNLYWYRQAAGRGLQLLFYSVGIGQISSEVPQNLSASRPQDRQFILSSKKLLLSDSGFYLCAWSVPSVEQFFGPGTRLTVL.

The chain joins TRBV7-6 to TRBJ1-1; possibly TRBD1 for D (6 bases). Germline CDR1 reads SGHVS; CDR2 reads FNYEAQ. The germline V and J ends were trimmed by 2 bases and 4 bases, with 11 bases remaining between them. This CDR3 is built from 14 residues. CDR3 loop: CASSLLGGPTEAFF. The CDR3 DNA sequence: TGTGCCAGCAGCTTACTCGGGGGGCCCACTGAAGCTTTCTTT.

This chain uses TRBV2 with TRBJ2-1; D gene unclear. V lost 3 bases to trimming and J lost 8 bases, with 17 bases between them. CDR3 length: 15 amino acids. From germline, CDR1 is SNHLY and CDR2 FYNNEI. CDR3: CASSENIMETDEQFF. DNA of the CDR3: TGTGCCAGCAGTGAGAACATAATGGAAACAGATGAGCAGTTCTTC.

V usage is TRBV30 and J usage is TRBJ2-3; D gene ambiguous. V shed 3 bases and J shed 3 bases, with 7 bases lying between them. This CDR3 has 12 amino acids. Per the germline V gene, CDR1 is GTSNPN and CDR2 is SVGIG (reference sequence). The CDR3 sequence is CAWSSQTDTQYF. CDR3 nucleotide sequence: TGTGCCTGGAGCAGCCAGACAGATACGCAGTATTTT.

The chain carries TRBV4-1 and TRBJ2-3, with 11 bases lining up with TRBD2. The germline CDR1 and CDR2 sequences are MGHRA and YSYEKL. V shed 0 bases, J shed 10 bases, and the junction held 3 bases outside the gene matches. The CDR3 is 14 residues long. CDR3 bases: TGCGCCAGCAGCCAAGAATTGACTAGCGGGGCGCAGTATTTT. Protein sequence: CASSQELTSGAQYF.

The rearrangement joins TRBV4-3 to TRBJ1-2, with D possibly being TRBD1 (5 bases). V lost 1 base and J lost 8, with 14 bases in between. The CDR3 totals 14 residues. Germline V lookup: CDR1 LGHNA, CDR2 YSLEER. CDR3 sequence (DNA): TGCGCCAGCAGCCAAGGACGACAGACCAGCGGCTACACCTTC. Its protein is CASSQGRQTSGYTF.